The 29 T cell receptor beta chains reported below all come from one sample, sequenced in a study of blood T cell repertoires in COVID-19 (dated by TCRdb to between 2020 and 2021). To prepare the library, the immunoSEQ multiplex PCR assay was applied. TCRdb's version of the immuneACCESS table is confined to in-frame rearrangements and falls short of the full clone set. An unresolved V gene accounts for under half of the shortfall where checked; the remainder is of unknown origin. Present in this sample are about 170,000 clones, approximately 82% of which were seen just once. The ten biggest clones cover 4.4% of the sample. The sample was PBMCs or T cells enriched from blood (not recorded which). All receptors come from a woman in her fifties or sixties who had recovered from COVID-19.

The chain has TRBV28 and TRBJ1-1; D is ambiguous. CDR3 length: 12 residues. Trimming cost V 8 bases and J 1 base, with 8 bases left between them. Germline V lookup: CDR1 MDHEN, CDR2 SYDVKM. The CDR3 here is CASWGGNTEAFF. Written as DNA, the CDR3 is TGTGCCAGCTGGGGAGGGAACACTGAAGCTTTCTTT.

The genes are TRBV27 and TRBJ1-5, with D tentatively TRBD1 (5 bases). Trimming removed 3 bases from V and 4 bases from J, with 22 bases in between. In germline, CDR1 is MNHEY, CDR2 SMNVEV (reference sequence). This CDR3 comprises 18 residues. CDR3 protein: CASSFIGTLGRWNQPQHF. As DNA, the CDR3 is TGTGCCAGCAGTTTTATCGGGACTCTCGGGAGGTGGAATCAGCCCCAGCATTTT.

This chain joins TRBV11-2 and TRBJ1-1; D is undetermined. The V gene's germline CDR1 is SGHAT and CDR2 FQNNGV. V lost 2 bases to trimming and J lost 4 bases, with 5 bases between them. There are 12 residues in the CDR3. The CDR3 sequence: CASSLTSTEAFF. The CDR3 region has the DNA TGTGCCAGCAGCTTAACGAGCACTGAAGCTTTCTTT.

The genes are TRBV12-5 and TRBJ2-5, with 7 bases lining up with TRBD2. The CDR3 has 13 amino acids. Looked up from germline, CDR1 is LGHNT and CDR2 is FRNRAP. Germline trimming cut 5 bases from V and 5 bases from J; bases unmatched to any gene: 5. CDR3 sequence reads: CASGPGEGETQYF. CDR3 in DNA: TGTGCTAGTGGTCCCGGGGAGGGGGAGACCCAGTACTTC.

V usage is TRBV7-8 and J usage is TRBJ1-5; D is perhaps TRBD1 (6 bases). Trimming took off 5 bases at V and 11 bases at J, with 16 bases between the two ends. Germline assignment: CDR1 SGHVS and CDR2 FQNEAQ. The CDR3 totals 13 residues. The CDR3 sequence is CASSPGQSLTQHF. The CDR3 nucleotides read TGTGCCAGCAGCCCTGGACAGTCCTTGACCCAGCATTTT. The full variable domain, its missing parts supplied by reference TRBV7-8 and TRBJ1-5, is GAGVSQSPRYKVAKRGQDVALRCDPISGHVSLFWYQQALGQGPEFLTYFQNEAQLDKSGLPSDRFFAERPEGSVSTLKIQRTQQEDSAVYLCASSPGQSLTQHFGDGTRLSIL.

This chain uses TRBV19 with TRBJ1-1; 8 bases align to TRBD1. Germline V gene sequence: CDR1 LNHDA, CDR2 SQIVND (reference sequence). V trimming: 8 bases; J trimming: 9 bases; junction bases outside the gene matches: 8. This CDR3 region has 12 residues. CDR3 amino acids: CASRDRGGKAFF. For the CDR3, the DNA is TGTGCCAGTCGCGACAGGGGCGGGAAAGCTTTCTTT.

The count of this clone is one. This sequence joins TRBV30 and TRBJ2-3; 8 bases map to TRBD2. V dropped 8 bases and J dropped 6; count of bases not matched to a gene: 7. The CDR3 sequence is 12 residues long. Per germline, CDR1 GTSNPN and CDR2 SVGIG (reference sequence). The CDR3 coding sequence is TGTGCCCTTGCGGGGGGAGCGGATACGCAGTATTTT. Translated, it gives CALAGGADTQYF.

The chain combines TRBV28 with TRBJ1-5, with D perhaps TRBD1 (5 bases). V lost 3 bases and J 2 bases, leaving 14 bases between the germline ends. Germline V gene lookup returns CDR1 MDHEN and CDR2 SYDVKM. The CDR3 is 16 residues long. CDR3 sequence: CASSFVWGDGNQPQHF. Here the CDR3 DNA reads TGTGCCAGCAGTTTCGTTTGGGGGGACGGCAATCAGCCCCAGCATTTT.

V usage is TRBV6-5 and J usage is TRBJ2-1; no reliable D call. Trimming took 4 bases from V and 6 from J, leaving 7 bases between them. Germline V gives CDR1 MNHEY, CDR2 SVGAGI. The CDR3 covers 12 residues. Here the CDR3 reads CASSLYTNEQFF. The CDR3 nucleotides read TGTGCCAGCAGTTTGTACACCAATGAGCAGTTCTTC.

The chain employs TRBV7-3 and TRBJ1-1, with TRBD1 identical over 7 bases. The trim removed 4 bases at V and 5 bases at J, leaving 7 bases unmatched. This CDR3 has 14 residues. Germline V gives CDR1 SGHTA, CDR2 FQGTGA. CDR3: CASSSDRARTEAFF. The CDR3 bases are TGTGCCAGCAGCTCCGACAGGGCGCGGACTGAAGCTTTCTTT.

This rearrangement joins TRBV19 to TRBJ2-2; 8 nucleotides match TRBD2. The V gene's germline CDR1 is LNHDA and CDR2 SQIVND (reference sequence). The CDR3 length is 15 residues. After removal of 6 bases from V and 0 bases from J, the junction contained 3 bases not matched to a gene. Here the CDR3 DNA reads TGTGCCAGTAGGCGTAGCGGGGCGAACACCGGGGAGCTGTTTTTT. Translation gives CASRRSGANTGELFF.

The genes are TRBV18 and TRBJ2-5, with D possibly being TRBD1 (5 bases). The V gene's germline CDR1 is KGHSH and CDR2 LQKENI. The CDR3 covers 15 residues. V dropped 1 base and J dropped 5 bases, with 14 bases sitting between them. DNA of the CDR3: TGTGCCAGCTCACCACTCGCAGGGTATATGGAGACCCAGTACTTC. Amino acid sequence: CASSPLAGYMETQYF.

The chain recombines TRBV5-1 with TRBJ2-3; TRBD2 matches 8 bases. Germline V gene sequence: CDR1 SGHRS, CDR2 YFSETQ. The CDR3 extends over 17 amino acids. Trimming removed 4 bases from V and 5 bases from J; junction bases left unmatched: 15. The CDR3 region has the DNA TGCGCCAGCAGCCCGCCCGCCGGAGCGGGGGCGGGAGATACGCAGTATTTT. Protein product: CASSPPAGAGAGDTQYF.

This clone was recorded only once. The rearrangement uses TRBV7-6 and TRBJ1-1, with 11 bases matching TRBD1. The CDR3 is made up of 16 amino acids. Germline CDR1 is SGHVS and CDR2 is FNYEAQ. Losses at the gene ends were 5 bases for V and 6 bases for J; bases not matched to a gene: 11. CDR3 in DNA: TGTGCCAGCAGCCGTGTCGGGACAGGGGGTGGCTCTGAAGCTTTCTTT. It codes for CASSRVGTGGGSEAFF.

This clone was seen only a few times. V gene TRBV19 combines with J gene TRBJ1-1; TRBD1 might be the D (5 bases). Germline values: CDR1 LNHDA, CDR2 SQIVND (reference sequence). The V and J ends lost 6 bases and 5 bases respectively, with 25 bases between them. There are 17 residues in the CDR3. CDR3 coding DNA: TGTGCCAGTAGCCCTCCAGGAGCGCAGGGAGGCGGGACTGAAGCTTTCTTT. Protein sequence: CASSPPGAQGGGTEAFF. The full variable domain, rest sourced from reference TRBV19 and TRBJ1-1, is DGGITQSPKYLFRKEGQNVTLSCEQNLNHDAMYWYRQDPGQGLRLIYYSQIVNDFQKGDIAEGYSVSREKKESFPLTVTSAQKNPTAFYLCASSPPGAQGGGTEAFFGQGTRLTVV.

Only one count was recorded for this clone. V and J are TRBV10-2 and TRBJ1-5; no clear D gene. V lost 6 bases and J 7 bases, leaving 10 bases between the germline ends. Germline V CDR1 and CDR2: WSHSY, SAAADI. This CDR3 region has 12 residues. CDR3 coding DNA: TGCGCCAGCAGGAATGAGTTGCAGCCCCAGCATTTT. It translates to CASRNELQPQHF.

This clone was observed once. The chain couples TRBV7-9 to TRBJ1-6; perhaps TRBD1 as D (6 bases). The CDR3 consists of 17 residues. CDR1 is SEHNR, CDR2 FQNEAQ, per germline (reference sequence). The V end lost 0 bases, the J end lost 13 bases, and 22 bases lay between the germline ends. The CDR3 is CASSLAGQSVGPAPLHF. The CDR3 bases are TGTGCCAGCAGCTTAGCTGGACAGTCTGTAGGCCCAGCCCCCCTCCACTTT. The full variable domain, with the rest looked up from reference TRBV7-9 and TRBJ1-6, is DTGVSQNPRHKITKRGQNVTFRCDPISEHNRLYWYRQTLGQGPEFLTYFQNEAQLEKSRLLSDRFSAERPKGSFSTLEIQRTEQGDSAMYLCASSLAGQSVGPAPLHFGNGTRLTVT.

The chain links TRBV12-3 or TRBV12-4 to TRBJ2-1, with a weak D call TRBD2 (5 bases). This CDR3 region has 11 residues. Trimming removed 10 bases from V and 7 bases from J, with 11 bases in between. CDR3 bases: TGTGCCACCTCAGGAGGAAATGAGCAGTTCTTC. Residues: CATSGGNEQFF.

This clone was seen only once. This rearrangement joins TRBV12-3 or TRBV12-4 to TRBJ1-2; D not resolved. The ends were cut back, 4 bases at V and 4 bases at J, with 10 bases in the middle. The CDR3 is 13 residues long. CDR3 nucleotides: TGTGCCAGCAGTTACACAGCTTCCTATGGCTACACCTTC. It encodes CASSYTASYGYTF.

J is TRBJ1-2 and V is TRBV7-2; D gene uncertain. The V gene lost 3 bases and the J gene lost 0 bases, with 5 bases spanning the gap. Looked up from germline, CDR1 is SGHTA and CDR2 is FQGNSA. The CDR3 is 13 amino acids. The CDR3 DNA sequence: TGTGCCAGCAGCTTCCCTGCTAACTATGGCTACACCTTC. Protein sequence: CASSFPANYGYTF.

The rearrangement joins TRBV19 to TRBJ1-1, with 9 bases that match TRBD1. Germline trimming cut 4 bases from V and 1 base from J; bases unmatched to any gene: 7. CDR1 is LNHDA, CDR2 SQIVND, per germline (reference sequence). The CDR3 has 16 residues. CDR3 sequence: CASSRRTGAENTEAFF. CDR3 bases: TGTGCCAGTAGTAGGCGGACAGGGGCCGAGAACACTGAAGCTTTCTTT.

This chain uses TRBV7-2 with TRBJ2-7, with D perhaps matching TRBD1 (5 bases). Deletions cut 0 bases from V and 2 bases from J, with 8 bases between. The CDR3 spans 14 residues. Germline CDR1 and CDR2: SGHTA and FQGNSA. The CDR3 coding sequence is TGTGCCAGCAGCTTAGCCCCAGGGACCTACGAGCAGTACGTC. Amino acid sequence: CASSLAPGTYEQYV.

The chain couples TRBV4-1 to TRBJ1-1; D gene uncertain. Trimming removed 0 bases at V and 2 bases at J, with 10 bases between. The CDR3 has 15 residues. Germline V CDR1 and CDR2: MGHRA, YSYEKL. The CDR3 sequence is CASSQEAGYNTEAFF. CDR3 sequence (DNA): TGCGCCAGCAGCCAAGAGGCCGGGTATAACACTGAAGCTTTCTTT.

The gene calls are TRBV19 and TRBJ1-5; a weak D match, TRBD1 (5 bases). CDR1 and CDR2 (germline): LNHDA, SQIVND (reference sequence). This CDR3 has 15 residues. V lost 7 bases and J lost 0, with 13 bases in between. The CDR3 sequence is CASIGAGTSNQPQHF. As DNA, the CDR3 is TGTGCCAGTATCGGAGCGGGGACTAGCAATCAGCCCCAGCATTTT.

The chain recombines TRBV3-1 (or the pseudogene TRBV3-2) with TRBJ1-6; D is unclear. Germline CDR1 and CDR2: LGHDT and YNNKEL (reference sequence). The CDR3 totals 14 residues. Trimming took off 4 bases at V and 7 bases at J, with 11 bases between the two ends. The CDR3 DNA reads as TGTGCCAGCAGCCTGGCGGGCCAAAATTCACCCCTCCACTTT. As protein: CASSLAGQNSPLHF.

This clone was detected a few times. The rearrangement uses TRBV10-1 and TRBJ1-1; the D is unclear. CDR3 length: 17 residues. Per germline, CDR1 WNHNN and CDR2 SYGVQD (reference sequence). The CDR3 here is CGPPIQPLIPQNTEAFF. CDR3 nucleotides: TGCGGCCCGCCGATACAGCCTTTAATCCCTCAGAACACTGAAGCTTTCTTT.

This clone appeared a single time. The chain combines TRBV30 with TRBJ1-6; no clear D gene. The CDR3 spans 15 residues. Germline-derived CDR1 and CDR2 are GTSNPN and SVGIG (reference sequence). V lost 3 bases to trimming and J lost 0 bases, with 9 bases between them. The CDR3 DNA reads TGTGCCTGGAGGGGCGATCTCTCCTATAATTCACCCCTCCACTTT. This gives the protein CAWRGDLSYNSPLHF. Full variable domain (missing parts from reference TRBV30 and TRBJ1-6): SQTIHQWPATLVQPVGSPLSLECTVEGTSNPNLYWYRQAAGRGLQLLFYSVGIGQISSEVPQNLSASRPQDRQFILSSKKLLLSDSGFYLCAWRGDLSYNSPLHFGNGTRLTVT.

This clone was found once. J is TRBJ2-7 and V is TRBV7-9; 7 bases map to TRBD1. With 4 bases clipped from V and 1 base from J, the junction kept 4 bases outside the gene matches. The CDR3 length is 14 residues. Germline V lookup: CDR1 SEHNR, CDR2 FQNEAQ (reference sequence). Written as DNA, the CDR3 is TGTGCCAGCAGCTCACCGGGACAGTCCTACGAGCAGTACGTC. Its protein is CASSSPGQSYEQYV.

The genes are TRBV3-1 (or the pseudogene TRBV3-2) and TRBJ2-7; a possible D gene is TRBD2 (6 bases). Germline V CDR1 and CDR2: LGHDT, YNNKEL (reference sequence). V was cut by 1 base and J by 6 bases, with 13 bases left in between. The CDR3 has 14 residues. The CDR3 spells CASSQGAVGGEQYV. DNA for the CDR3: TGTGCCAGCAGCCAAGGGGCGGTGGGGGGCGAGCAGTACGTC.